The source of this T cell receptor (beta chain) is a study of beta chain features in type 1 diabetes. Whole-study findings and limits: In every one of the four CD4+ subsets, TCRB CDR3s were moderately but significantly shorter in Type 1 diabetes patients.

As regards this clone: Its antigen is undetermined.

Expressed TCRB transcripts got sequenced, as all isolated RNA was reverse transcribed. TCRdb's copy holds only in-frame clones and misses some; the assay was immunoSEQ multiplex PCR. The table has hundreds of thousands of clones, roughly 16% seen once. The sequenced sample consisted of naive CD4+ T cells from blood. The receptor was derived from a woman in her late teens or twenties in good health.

The CDR3 reads CASSLGGAGELFF. CDR3 in DNA: TGTGCCAGTAGCCTTGGAGGTGCCGGGGAGCTGTTTTTT. The chain uses TRBV19 and TRBJ2-2; D may be TRBD2 (5 bases). CDR1 LNHDA and CDR2 SQIVND come from the germline V gene (reference sequence). The V end was cut by 6 bases, the J end by 6 bases, with 11 bases between. The CDR3 runs to 13 residues.